Each of the 10 T cell receptor beta chains below was sequenced from the same sample in a study of shared clonotypes between healthy human individuals. Clones were read by immunoSEQ multiplex PCR, and TCRdb kept only the in-frame ones, dropping some. The top ten hold 0.85% to 1.2% of the sample, which has some 2.1 million clones, roughly 94% seen once. In the naive CD8 group, cells lacked CD45RO and were positively selected for CCR7, so terminally differentiated effector memory CD45RA+ cells were left out. The sample consisted of naive CD8+ T cells sorted from blood. These receptors came from a man between 18 and 29 years old in good health.

V gene TRBV7-9 combines with J gene TRBJ1-1, with D possibly matching TRBD1 (5 bases). The CDR3 has 15 residues. CDR1 is SEHNR and CDR2 is FQNEAQ in the germline V gene (reference sequence). Between the trimmed V and J ends, which lost 4 bases and 5 bases, there was a span of 17 bases. The CDR3 reads CASSYPKGVGTEAFF. The CDR3 region has the DNA TGTGCCAGCAGCTACCCCAAAGGGGTCGGAACTGAAGCTTTCTTT.

The chain combines TRBV7-6 with TRBJ2-7; D possibly corresponds to TRBD2 (5 bases). The V and J ends lost 1 base and 3 bases respectively, with 10 bases between them. CDR3 length: 14 residues. CDR1 and CDR2 (germline): SGHVS, FNYEAQ. As DNA, the CDR3 is TGTGCCAGCAGCTTAGGTCCTGAGGGCTACGAGCAGTACTTC. Translation gives CASSLGPEGYEQYF.

CDR3 region: CASSSLDRVKETQYF. In DNA, the CDR3 is TGTGCCAGCAGTTCGCTGGACAGGGTGAAAGAGACCCAGTACTTC. The rearrangement links TRBV27 to TRBJ2-5; 8 bases map to TRBD1. Germline V gene data show CDR1 as MNHEY and CDR2 as SMNVEV (reference sequence). V lost 4 bases and J lost 3; bases outside the gene matches: 7. The CDR3 spans 15 residues.

This rearrangement joins TRBV6-6 to TRBJ2-3, with 7 bases that match TRBD2. Germline trimming cut 5 bases from V and 4 bases from J; bases unmatched to any gene: 6. CDR1 is MNHNY, CDR2 SVGAGI, per germline (reference sequence). This CDR3 has 14 residues. CDR3 loop: CASSTSLAADTQYF. The CDR3 DNA reads TGTGCCAGCAGTACCTCGCTAGCGGCAGATACGCAGTATTTT.

The chain combines TRBV28 with TRBJ2-2; 7 positions agree with TRBD1. This CDR3 is built from 14 residues. After removal of 7 bases from V and 7 bases from J, the junction contained 9 bases not matched to a gene. Germline CDR1 MDHEN, CDR2 SYDVKM. CDR3 loop: CASNLQGWDGELFF. For the CDR3, the DNA is TGTGCCAGCAACCTACAGGGGTGGGACGGGGAGCTGTTTTTT. The full variable domain, with the rest looked up from reference TRBV28 and TRBJ2-2, is DVKVTQSSRYLVKRTGEKVFLECVQDMDHENMFWYRQDPGLGLRLIYFSYDVKMKEKGDIPEGYSVSREKKERFSLILESASTNQTSMYLCASNLQGWDGELFFGEGSRLTVL.

The V and J genes are TRBV28 and TRBJ2-6; D may be TRBD1 (5 bases). The germline V gene encodes CDR1 MDHEN and CDR2 SYDVKM. The CDR3 has 18 amino acids. V was cut by 1 base and J by 0 bases, with 13 bases left in between. The CDR3 bases are TGTGCCAGCAGTTTATACCAGGGTGGCTTCTCTGGGGCCAACGTCCTGACTTTC. This sequence encodes CASSLYQGGFSGANVLTF.

This clone was seen a handful of times. The chain uses TRBV27 and TRBJ2-5; 13 bases match TRBD2. CDR1 MNHEY and CDR2 SMNVEV come from the germline V gene (reference sequence). This CDR3 has 16 amino acids. Trimming removed 2 bases from V and 5 bases from J; junction bases left unmatched: 5. The CDR3 sequence is CASSLLGLAGFETQYF. The CDR3 DNA is TGTGCCAGCAGTTTACTGGGACTAGCGGGATTCGAGACCCAGTACTTC.

The rearrangement uses TRBV10-3 and TRBJ2-1; 7 bases map to TRBD2. J gave up 8 bases and V 6 bases, and 7 bases lay outside the gene matches. This CDR3 is 13 amino acids long. CDR1 is ENHRY and CDR2 is SYGVKD in the germline V gene. CDR3 sequence reads: CAIRAGNIDEQFF. The CDR3 nucleotides are TGTGCCATCAGAGCGGGGAACATCGATGAGCAGTTCTTC.

This chain uses TRBV7-9 with TRBJ2-2; the match to TRBD1 covers 8 bases. The CDR3 covers 12 residues. V lost 1 base to trimming and J lost 16 bases; unmatched junction nucleotides: 5. Looked up from germline, CDR1 is SEHNR and CDR2 is FQNEAQ (reference sequence). The CDR3 DNA reads as TGTGCCAGCAGCTTAGGAGGACAGGGAGAGTTTTTT. Translating it yields CASSLGGQGEFF.

This chain uses TRBV5-4 with TRBJ2-5; D may match TRBD1 or TRBD2 (7 bases each). Germline loops: CDR1 SGHNT, CDR2 YYREEE (reference sequence). This CDR3 is built from 18 residues. Trimming removed 4 bases from V and 4 bases from J, with 26 bases in between. The DNA of the CDR3 is TGTGCCAGCAGCAACGAAGTTGAGGGAGGGGGCGGCCGAGAGACCCAGTACTTC. It yields the protein CASSNEVEGGGGRETQYF.